This TCR beta chain derives from a study of blood T cell repertoires in COVID-19. Study at large: The analysed material was cDNA or gDNA that came from T cells, B-cell-depleted T cells, or PBMCs.

This CDR3 has 15 residues. The V gene's germline CDR1 is MNHEY and CDR2 SMNVEV (reference sequence). V was cut by 3 bases and J by 4 bases, with 13 bases left in between. Method: immunoSEQ multiplex PCR; TCRdb's copy keeps in-frame clones and lacks some. The data hold approximately 210,000 clones, with around 86% observed a single time. The clonotype was recovered from a human donor in a cohort sampled during active COVID-19. The rearrangement links TRBV27 to TRBJ1-5; D may be TRBD1 (5 bases). The sample taken for sequencing was peripheral blood. CDR3 residues: CASSLEGRGNQPQHF. In DNA, the CDR3 is TGTGCCAGCAGTTTGGAGGGCCGGGGGAATCAGCCCCAGCATTTT.